This T cell receptor (beta chain) was captured by sequencing in a study of blood T cell repertoires in COVID-19. The CDR3 runs to 14 residues. Trimming took 6 bases from V and 0 from J, leaving 11 bases between them. Looked up from germline, CDR1 is SEHNR and CDR2 is FQNEAQ (reference sequence). This table comes from immunoSEQ multiplex PCR, and its TCRdb copy is limited to in-frame clones, with some not included. The sample holds 140,000 or so clones, about 89% seen once. This clone was detected only a few times. This study enrolled people aged about 18 to 95 from about two dozen US geographic areas. Participant-reported clinical history was the basis for cohort assignment.

V and J are TRBV7-9 and TRBJ1-1; a weak D match, TRBD1 (6 bases). The receptor was derived from a man in his 60s who had recovered from COVID-19. The sample comprised PBMCs or T cells enriched from blood (not recorded which). CDR3 DNA sequence: TGTGCCAGCAGGGAAAGGGGGATGAACACTGAAGCTTTCTTT. Residues: CASRERGMNTEAFF.